These 15 T cell receptor beta chains were all obtained from the same sample, sequenced in a study of molecular identifiers for immune sequencing clone quantification. TCRdb re-analysed the PCR reads in MiXCR, keeping a single row per CDR3 protein. The sample shows 300,000 to 350,000 distinct CDR3 sequences, roughly a fifth of them seen only once. Sequencing was done on a sample of naive CD8+ T cells from blood, with Jurkat cell RNA spiked in. Specified subset: FACS-sorted CD8+CD4-CCR7+CD45RA+ naive T cells. These receptors were collected from a human donor in good health. Some libraries in this study had Jurkat cell RNA spiked in.

In this sample, this clonotype turned up many times. The rearrangement joins TRBV29-1 to TRBJ1-1, with D maybe TRBD1 (6 bases). This CDR3 comprises 14 residues. Trimming took off 2 bases at V and 7 bases at J, with 17 bases between the two ends. The germline CDR1 and CDR2 sequences are SQVTM and ANQGSEA. Here the CDR3 DNA reads TGCAGCGTTGAACCCGGCCGGGGGCAGGGTGAAGCTTTCTTT. Protein: CSVEPGRGQGEAFF.

With respect to this clonotype: A much larger clone is a single base away; this may be a read error. The chain links TRBV6-5 to TRBJ2-5, with 12 bases fitting TRBD2. There are 16 residues in the CDR3. From germline, CDR1 is MNHEY and CDR2 SVGAGI. For the CDR3, the DNA is TGTGCCAACAGTTACTCCGGACTAGCGGGGCCAGAGACCCAGTACTTC. Its translation is CANSYSGLAGPETQYF.

The chain employs TRBV5-1 and TRBJ2-7; D call uncertain. The CDR3 has 14 residues. Germline V gene sequence: CDR1 SGHRS, CDR2 YFSETQ. The V and J ends lost 3 bases and 2 bases respectively, with 12 bases between them. CDR3 in amino acids: CASSSGNYPYEQYF. The CDR3 DNA is TGCGCCAGCAGCTCGGGCAACTACCCCTACGAGCAGTACTTC. The full variable domain, in which reference TRBV5-1 and TRBJ2-7 provide the parts outside the CDR3, is KAGVTQTPRYLIKTRGQQVTLSCSPISGHRSVSWYQQTPGQGLQFLFEYFSETQRNKGNFPGRFSGRQFSNSRSEMNVSTLELGDSALYLCASSSGNYPYEQYFGPGTRLTVT.

This clonotype was counted at least ten times. The V and J genes are TRBV5-6 and TRBJ1-5, with D tentatively TRBD1 (6 bases). V was shortened by 0 bases and J by 4 bases, with 11 bases between the two germline ends. Germline loops: CDR1 SGHDT, CDR2 YYEEEE. The CDR3 consists of 15 residues. As DNA, the CDR3 is TGTGCCAGCAGCTTGGTTCGGGACACAAATCAGCCCCAGCATTTT. Protein product: CASSLVRDTNQPQHF.

The table lists this clonotype with many counts. The CDR3, as DNA: TGTGCCAGCAGCCGGGTGGGACTAGCGGGAAGCACAGATACGCAGTATTTT. Its translation: CASSRVGLAGSTDTQYF. The rearrangement links TRBV5-4 to TRBJ2-3; 13 positions agree with TRBD2. CDR1 SGHNT and CDR2 YYREEE come from the germline V gene (reference sequence). This CDR3 spans 17 amino acids. V lost 4 bases and J lost 0; bases outside the gene matches: 5. The full variable domain, with the rest looked up from reference TRBV5-4 and TRBJ2-3, is ETGVTQSPTHLIKTRGQQVTLRCSSQSGHNTVSWYQQALGQGPQFIFQYYREEENGRGNFPPRFSGLQFPNYSSELNVNALELDDSALYLCASSRVGLAGSTDTQYFGPGTRLTVL.

This clonotype was seen many times. This sequence joins TRBV27 and TRBJ2-7, with unresolved D. The V end was cut by 0 bases, the J end by 3 bases, with 9 bases between. Germline CDR1 MNHEY, CDR2 SMNVEV (reference sequence). The CDR3 spans 14 residues. This chain's CDR3 is CASSLSSTGYEQYF. The CDR3 DNA is TGTGCCAGCAGTTTATCTTCGACGGGCTACGAGCAGTACTTC.

This clonotype was counted many times. The V and J genes are TRBV5-5 and TRBJ2-7; 7 nucleotides match TRBD1. With 5 bases clipped from V and 4 bases from J, the junction kept 12 bases outside the gene matches. The CDR3 spans 15 residues. Germline V gene sequence: CDR1 SGHKS, CDR2 YYEKEE (reference sequence). The CDR3 is CASRDPGQKHYEQYF. The DNA of the CDR3 is TGTGCCAGCAGAGACCCGGGACAGAAACATTACGAGCAGTACTTC.

This clonotype was picked up many times. This chain uses TRBV27 with TRBJ1-5; a possible D gene is TRBD1 (6 bases). Looked up from germline, CDR1 is MNHEY and CDR2 is SMNVEV (reference sequence). Between the trimmed V and J ends, which lost 6 bases and 0 bases, there was a span of 9 bases. The CDR3 spans 14 residues. The CDR3 DNA follows: TGTGCCAGCAGAGACAGGCTTAGCAATCAGCCCCAGCATTTT. This translates into CASRDRLSNQPQHF.

This clonotype was seen repeatedly, ten times or more. This sequence joins TRBV9 and TRBJ1-5; D not certain. CDR3 size: 16 residues. Looked up from germline, CDR1 is SGDLS and CDR2 is YYNGEE. With 0 bases removed from V and 3 bases from J, the gap between germline ends came to 13 bases. The CDR3 nucleotides read TGTGCCAGCAGCGTAGGGGGAAACTCCCCCAATCAGCCCCAGCATTTT. Protein sequence: CASSVGGNSPNQPQHF.

This clonotype was counted ten times or more. The chain combines TRBV4-3 with TRBJ1-4; D gene unclear. The CDR3 contains 15 residues. Trimming left V 0 bases short and J 2 bases short, with 7 bases between. The V gene's germline CDR1 is LGHNA and CDR2 YSLEER. The CDR3, as DNA: TGCGCCAGCAGCCAAGAAAGGTCGACTAATGAAAAACTGTTTTTT. Encoded protein: CASSQERSTNEKLFF.

In its sample, this clonotype was seen many times. The V gene is TRBV6-5, the J gene TRBJ2-5; 8 nucleotides line up with TRBD1. Trimming removed 7 bases from V and 0 bases from J; junction bases left unmatched: 4. CDR3 length: 14 amino acids. CDR1 is MNHEY and CDR2 is SVGAGI in the germline V gene. The chain's CDR3 is CASTGTGNQETQYF. The CDR3 region has the DNA TGTGCCAGCACAGGGACAGGAAACCAAGAGACCCAGTACTTC.

The genes are TRBV7-6 and TRBJ2-5; 10 positions match TRBD2. The CDR3 runs to 18 residues. CDR1 and CDR2 (germline): SGHVS, FNYEAQ. V trimming: 8 bases; J trimming: 4 bases; junction bases outside the gene matches: 19. The CDR3 spells CASQGFSGLARVSETQYF. The CDR3 DNA is TGTGCCAGCCAGGGGTTTTCGGGACTAGCGAGAGTATCAGAGACCCAGTACTTC.

This clonotype has only one observation. The chain uses TRBV6-2 or TRBV6-3 and TRBJ2-7, with TRBD1 matching over 8 bases. The CDR3 loop spans 14 amino acids. V lost 1 base, J lost 6 bases, and 5 bases stayed unmatched. Germline assignment: CDR1 MNHEY and CDR2 SVGEGT. CDR3 loop: CASSYYRGLGEQYF. CDR3 DNA: TGTGCCAGCAGTTACTACAGGGGGTTGGGCGAGCAGTACTTC.

This clonotype appeared many times. This chain joins TRBV4-3 and TRBJ1-1; TRBD1 matches at 8 bases. The CDR3 runs to 18 residues. The V gene end was trimmed by 0 bases and the J gene end by 0 bases; junction bases not matched to a gene: 9. CDR1 and CDR2 from the germline V gene are LGHNA and YSLEER. CDR3 region: CASSQDLSGQGLNTEAFF. CDR3 in DNA: TGCGCCAGCAGCCAAGATCTGTCCGGACAGGGCCTGAACACTGAAGCTTTCTTT.

This clonotype appeared many times. This chain connects TRBV12-3 or TRBV12-4 to TRBJ2-5; no reliable D call. Trimming removed 7 bases from V and 3 bases from J, with 12 bases in between. This CDR3 has 13 residues. The CDR3 here is CASTGWQEETQYF. The CDR3 DNA reads TGTGCCAGCACCGGCTGGCAGGAAGAGACCCAGTACTTC.